This TCR beta chain stems from a study of T cell changes during pregnancy in multiple sclerosis. The data were produced by immunoSEQ multiplex PCR, yet TCRdb's version contains in-frame clones alone and is incomplete. The sample shows 53,000 or so clones, approximately 94% of them seen only once. Germline V gene sequence: CDR1 SGHTA, CDR2 FQGNSA. CDR3 length: 12 residues. The V end was cut by 6 bases, the J end by 7 bases, with 13 bases between. Sequencing was performed on CD4+ T cells from peripheral blood mononuclear cells, taken in the second trimester of pregnancy. The V and J genes are TRBV7-2 and TRBJ2-7, with D perhaps TRBD1 (6 bases). This clonotype was obtained from a female donor with multiple sclerosis, enrolled in a pregnancy study. The CDR3 reads CASSRAGEEQYF. DNA of the CDR3: TGTGCCAGCAGTCGCGCAGGGGAAGAGCAGTACTTC.